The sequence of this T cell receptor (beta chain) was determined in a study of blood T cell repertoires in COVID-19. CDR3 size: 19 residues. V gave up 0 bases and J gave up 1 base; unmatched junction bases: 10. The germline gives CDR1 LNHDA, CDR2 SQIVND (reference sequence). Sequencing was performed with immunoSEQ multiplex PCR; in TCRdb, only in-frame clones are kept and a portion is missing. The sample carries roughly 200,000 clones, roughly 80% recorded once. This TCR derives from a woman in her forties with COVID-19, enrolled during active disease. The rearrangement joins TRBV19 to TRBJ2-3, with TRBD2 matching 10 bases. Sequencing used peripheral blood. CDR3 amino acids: CASSIEGTSVPYRTDTQYF. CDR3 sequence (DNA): TGTGCCAGTAGTATAGAGGGGACTAGCGTGCCCTATCGCACAGATACGCAGTATTTT.